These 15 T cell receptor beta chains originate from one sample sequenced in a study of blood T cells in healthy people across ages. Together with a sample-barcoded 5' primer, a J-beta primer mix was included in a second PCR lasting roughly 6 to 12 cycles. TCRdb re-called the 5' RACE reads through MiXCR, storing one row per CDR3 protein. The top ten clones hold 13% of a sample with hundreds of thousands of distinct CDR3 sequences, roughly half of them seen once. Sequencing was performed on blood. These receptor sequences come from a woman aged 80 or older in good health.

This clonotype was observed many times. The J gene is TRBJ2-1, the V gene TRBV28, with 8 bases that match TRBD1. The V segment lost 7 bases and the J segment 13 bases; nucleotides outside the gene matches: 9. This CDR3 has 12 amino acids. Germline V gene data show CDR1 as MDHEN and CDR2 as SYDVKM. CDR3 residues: CASTTTDRGQFF. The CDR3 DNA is TGTGCCAGCACTACAACAGACAGGGGCCAGTTCTTC. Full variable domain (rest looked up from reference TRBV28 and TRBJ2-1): DVKVTQSSRYLVKRTGEKVFLECVQDMDHENMFWYRQDPGLGLRLIYFSYDVKMKEKGDIPEGYSVSREKKERFSLILESASTNQTSMYLCASTTTDRGQFFGPGTRLTVL.

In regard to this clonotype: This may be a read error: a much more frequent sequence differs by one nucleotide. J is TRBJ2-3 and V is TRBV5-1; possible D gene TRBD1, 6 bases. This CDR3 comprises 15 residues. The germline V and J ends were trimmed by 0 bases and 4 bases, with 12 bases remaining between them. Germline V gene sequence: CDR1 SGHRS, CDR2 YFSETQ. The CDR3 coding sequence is TGCGCCAGCAGCTTGGATCCAGGGGTGGCAGATACGCAGTATTTT. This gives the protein CASSLDPGVADTQYF.

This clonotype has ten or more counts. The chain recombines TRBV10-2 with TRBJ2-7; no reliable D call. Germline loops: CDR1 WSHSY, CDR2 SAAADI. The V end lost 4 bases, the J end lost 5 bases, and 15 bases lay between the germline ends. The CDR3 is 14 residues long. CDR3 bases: TGCGCCAGCAGTGTAGGGTCCCCCGTCCACGAGCAGTACTTC. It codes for CASSVGSPVHEQYF.

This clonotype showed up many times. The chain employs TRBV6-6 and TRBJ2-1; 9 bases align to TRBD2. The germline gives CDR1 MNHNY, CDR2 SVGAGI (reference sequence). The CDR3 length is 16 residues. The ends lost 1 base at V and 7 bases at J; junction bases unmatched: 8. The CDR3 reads CASSYFRGGAGNEQFF. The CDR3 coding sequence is TGTGCCAGCAGTTACTTCCGCGGGGGGGCGGGAAATGAGCAGTTCTTC.

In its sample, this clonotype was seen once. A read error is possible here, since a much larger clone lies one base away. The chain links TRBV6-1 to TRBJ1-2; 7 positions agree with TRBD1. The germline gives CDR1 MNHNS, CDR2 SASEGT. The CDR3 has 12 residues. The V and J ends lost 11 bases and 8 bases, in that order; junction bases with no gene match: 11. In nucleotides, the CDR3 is TGTGCCGGCACCTTCGACAGGGAGGGCTACACCTTC. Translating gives CAGTFDREGYTF.

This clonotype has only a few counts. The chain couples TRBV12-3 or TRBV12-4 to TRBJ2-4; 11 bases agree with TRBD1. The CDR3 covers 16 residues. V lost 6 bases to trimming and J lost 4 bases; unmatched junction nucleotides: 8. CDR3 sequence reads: CASSRGQGAVKNIQYF. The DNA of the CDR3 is TGTGCCAGCAGCCGAGGACAGGGGGCTGTTAAAAACATTCAGTACTTC.

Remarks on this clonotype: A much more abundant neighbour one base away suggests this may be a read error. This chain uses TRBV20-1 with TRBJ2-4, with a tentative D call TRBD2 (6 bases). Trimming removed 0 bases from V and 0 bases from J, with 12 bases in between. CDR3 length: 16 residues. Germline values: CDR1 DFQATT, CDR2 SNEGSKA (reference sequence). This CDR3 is CSARDAGGEAKNIQYF. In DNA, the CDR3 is TGCAGTGCTAGAGATGCTGGCGGGGAAGCCAAAAACATTCAGTACTTC.

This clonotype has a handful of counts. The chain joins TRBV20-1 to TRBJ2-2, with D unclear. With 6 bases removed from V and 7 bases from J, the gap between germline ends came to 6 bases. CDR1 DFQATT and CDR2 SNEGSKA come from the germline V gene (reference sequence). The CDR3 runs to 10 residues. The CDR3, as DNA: TGCAGTGCCGTCGACGGGGAGCTGTTTTTT. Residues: CSAVDGELFF.

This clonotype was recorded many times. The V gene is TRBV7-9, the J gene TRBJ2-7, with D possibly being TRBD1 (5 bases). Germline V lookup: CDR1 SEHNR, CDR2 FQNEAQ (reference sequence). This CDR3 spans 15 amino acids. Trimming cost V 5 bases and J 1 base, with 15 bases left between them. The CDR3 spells CASSPVMTDSYEQYF. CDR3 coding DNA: TGTGCCAGCAGCCCTGTGATGACAGATTCCTACGAGCAGTACTTC.

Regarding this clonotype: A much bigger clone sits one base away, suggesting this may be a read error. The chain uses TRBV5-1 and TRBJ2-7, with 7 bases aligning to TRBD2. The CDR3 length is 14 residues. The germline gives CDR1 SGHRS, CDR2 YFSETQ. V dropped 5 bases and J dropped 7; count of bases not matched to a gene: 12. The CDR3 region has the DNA TGCGCCAGCAGGAGGACTAGTAGCTACAATGAGCAGTACTTC. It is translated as CASRRTSSYNEQYF.

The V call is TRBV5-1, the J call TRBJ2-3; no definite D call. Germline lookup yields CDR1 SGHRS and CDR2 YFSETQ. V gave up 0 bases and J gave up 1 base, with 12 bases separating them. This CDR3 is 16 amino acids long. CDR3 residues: CASSLGLDLCTDTQYF. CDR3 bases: TGCGCCAGCAGCTTGGGGCTGGACCTCTGCACAGATACGCAGTATTTT.

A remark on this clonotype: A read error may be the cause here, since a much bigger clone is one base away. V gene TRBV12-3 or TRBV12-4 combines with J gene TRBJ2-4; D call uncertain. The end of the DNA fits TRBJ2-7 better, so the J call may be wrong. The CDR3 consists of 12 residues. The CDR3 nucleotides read TGTGCCGGCAGCTCCTATGGGGACGAGCAGTACTTC. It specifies CAGSSYGDEQYF.

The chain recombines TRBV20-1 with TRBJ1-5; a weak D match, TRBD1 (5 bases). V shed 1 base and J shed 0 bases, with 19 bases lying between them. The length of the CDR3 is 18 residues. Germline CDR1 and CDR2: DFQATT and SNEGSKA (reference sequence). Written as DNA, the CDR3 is TGCAGTGCTAGAGGCAGACAGAAGGGGACGTATAGCAATCAGCCCCAGCATTTT. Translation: CSARGRQKGTYSNQPQHF.

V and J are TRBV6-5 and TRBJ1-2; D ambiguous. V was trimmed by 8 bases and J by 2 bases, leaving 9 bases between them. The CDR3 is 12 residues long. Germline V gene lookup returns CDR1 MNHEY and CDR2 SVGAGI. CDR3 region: CASGRLNYGYTF. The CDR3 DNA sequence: TGTGCCAGCGGACGGCTAAACTATGGCTACACCTTC.

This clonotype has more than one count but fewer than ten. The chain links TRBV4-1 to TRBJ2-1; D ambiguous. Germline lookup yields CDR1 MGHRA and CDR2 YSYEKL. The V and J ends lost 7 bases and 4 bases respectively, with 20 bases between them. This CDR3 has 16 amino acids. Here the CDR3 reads CASIPFLGYSYNEQFF. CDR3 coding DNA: TGCGCCAGCATCCCTTTTCTGGGTTATTCATACAATGAGCAGTTCTTC.